This TCR beta chain stems from a study of blood T cells in healthy people across ages. As concerns this clonotype: Its cognate antigen is unknown.

Through a sample-barcoded 5' primer and a J-beta primer mix, a second PCR was run for roughly 6 to 11 cycles. Using its own MiXCR run on the 5' RACE reads, TCRdb lists one record per CDR3 protein. The sample shows over 1,500,000 distinct CDR3 sequences, about 39% of them seen only once. The study, taken as a whole, reports: A strong correlation was seen between TCR beta diversity and naive T cell percentage. As age increased, TCR beta diversity per million T cells fell in a roughly linear fashion.

CDR3 length: 13 residues. The germline V gene has CDR1 SQVTM and CDR2 ANQGSEA. The J segment lost 1 base and the V segment lost 5 bases, leaving 2 bases of the junction unmatched. Every participating donor contributed 8.5 to 10 milliliters of peripheral blood through a draw. This chain links TRBV29-1 with TRBJ1-1, with TRBD1 matching 9 bases. Input material: blood. This clonotype was sampled from a human donor in good health. This chain's CDR3 is CSVSGQGNTEAFF. Here the CDR3 DNA reads TGCAGCGTTTCGGGACAGGGGAACACTGAAGCTTTCTTT. Full variable domain (remainder filled in from reference TRBV29-1 and TRBJ1-1): SAVISQKPSRDICQRGTSLTIQCQVDSQVTMMFWYRQQPGQSLTLIATANQGSEATYESGFVIDKFPISRPNLTFSTLTVSNMSPEDSSIYLCSVSGQGNTEAFFGQGTRLTVV.